The 20 T cell receptor beta chains below come from one sample, sequenced in a study of T-cell memory formation after mild COVID-19. TCRdb re-called the 5' RACE reads with MiXCR, one entry per CDR3 protein. The sample lists 50,000 or so distinct CDR3 sequences; roughly 27% were seen once. Sequences were obtained from PBMCs or a T cell subset sorted from them (not recorded which). These receptors were taken from a man aged 18 to 29 who had mild COVID-19 (a few samples of this study predate the infection). Cell type and time point are not known.

In its sample, this clonotype was seen a few times. The chain uses TRBV7-9 and TRBJ2-3; D perhaps matches TRBD1 (6 bases). Per germline, CDR1 SEHNR and CDR2 FQNEAQ (reference sequence). The V end lost 3 bases, the J end lost 2 bases, and 12 bases lay between the germline ends. The CDR3 is made up of 15 amino acids. The CDR3 reads CASSLAAGDTDTQYF. The CDR3 DNA follows: TGTGCCAGCAGCTTGGCTGCAGGGGACACAGATACGCAGTATTTT.

This clonotype has only a few counts. The chain carries TRBV12-3 or TRBV12-4 and TRBJ2-5, with TRBD1 identical over 8 bases. The CDR3 totals 15 residues. Unmatched junction bases numbered 8, after V lost 3 bases and J lost 5 bases. The CDR3 DNA reads as TGTGCCAGCAGTTTTTTATCAGGGGGCGGTGAGACCCAGTACTTC. Protein: CASSFLSGGGETQYF.

The V and J genes are TRBV6-2 or TRBV6-3 and TRBJ1-1; the D gene is possibly TRBD1 (5 bases). Germline V gene data show CDR1 as MNHEY and CDR2 as SVGEGT. The V end lost 6 bases, the J end lost 4 bases, and 15 bases lay between the germline ends. There are 14 residues in the CDR3. CDR3 region: CASRVGVAGTEAFF. In DNA form, the CDR3 reads TGTGCCAGCAGAGTAGGGGTTGCGGGCACTGAAGCTTTCTTT.

This chain joins TRBV12-3 or TRBV12-4 and TRBJ2-7, with D possibly being TRBD1 or TRBD2 (5 bases each). Trimming stripped 6 bases from V and 6 bases from J, with 12 bases between. The CDR3 is 12 amino acids. The DNA for the CDR3 is TGTGCCAGCAGGGGGCGCGGAGGCGAGCAGTACTTC. The encoded protein is CASRGRGGEQYF.

V and J are TRBV12-3 or TRBV12-4 and TRBJ1-5; 8 nucleotides match TRBD1. The CDR3 consists of 14 residues. V lost 8 bases to trimming and J lost 3 bases; unmatched junction nucleotides: 6. CDR3 sequence: CASGQGANNQPQHF. The CDR3 nucleotides are TGTGCCAGCGGACAGGGCGCTAACAATCAGCCCCAGCATTTT.

The chain links TRBV6-2 or TRBV6-3 to TRBJ2-3; 8 nucleotides align to TRBD1. Germline CDR1 MNHEY, CDR2 SVGEGT. The CDR3 is 16 residues long. Germline trimming cut 3 bases from V and 4 bases from J; bases unmatched to any gene: 9. The CDR3, as DNA: TGTGCCAGCAGTTATTCCCGACAGGGGAGATCAGATACGCAGTATTTT. This gives the protein CASSYSRQGRSDTQYF.

A few counts support this clonotype. The CDR3 loop reads CASMTGLYNEQFF. Written as DNA, the CDR3 is TGTGCCAGCATGACAGGATTGTACAATGAGCAGTTCTTC. The J gene is TRBJ2-1, the V gene TRBV27; perhaps TRBD1 as D (6 bases). The CDR3 totals 13 residues. The germline gives CDR1 MNHEY, CDR2 SMNVEV (reference sequence). Trimming left V 7 bases short and J 4 bases short, with 11 bases between.

This clonotype has only a few counts. V gene TRBV10-3 combines with J gene TRBJ2-7; 12 nucleotides align to TRBD2. The J segment lost 7 bases and the V segment lost 7 bases, leaving 2 bases of the junction unmatched. The CDR3 loop spans 12 amino acids. Germline loops: CDR1 ENHRY, CDR2 SYGVKD. CDR3 protein: CAIKGTSGEQYV. The CDR3 bases are TGTGCCATCAAGGGGACTAGCGGGGAGCAGTACGTC.

This clonotype was counted only a few times. The chain joins TRBV29-1 to TRBJ2-5; D not certain. V was trimmed by 5 bases and J by 5 bases, leaving 12 bases between them. The CDR3 length is 12 residues. CDR1 and CDR2 (germline): SQVTM, ANQGSEA. Written as DNA, the CDR3 is TGCAGCGTTCGATCAGTTAGGGAGACCCAGTACTTC. Its protein product is CSVRSVRETQYF.

This clonotype was recorded a few times. The genes are TRBV11-3 and TRBJ2-1; tentatively, D is TRBD1 or TRBD2 (5 bases each). CDR1 and CDR2 (germline): SGHNT, YENEEA. V was cut by 5 bases and J by 0 bases, with 8 bases left in between. CDR3 length: 14 residues. The CDR3 sequence: CASSPGSSYNEQFF. DNA for the CDR3: TGTGCCAGCAGCCCAGGGAGCTCCTACAATGAGCAGTTCTTC. Using reference TRBV11-3 and TRBJ2-1 for the parts outside the CDR3, the full variable domain is EAGVVQSPRYKIIEKKQPVAFWCNPISGHNTLYWYLQNLGQGPELLIRYENEEAVDDSQLPKDRFSAERLKGVDSTLKIQPAELGDSAVYLCASSPGSSYNEQFFGPGTRLTVL.

J is TRBJ1-6 and V is TRBV6-5; the D is unclear. CDR1 is MNHEY and CDR2 is SVGAGI in the germline V gene. V lost 0 bases, J lost 0 bases, and 9 bases lay in between. The CDR3 consists of 17 residues. The CDR3, as DNA: TGTGCCAGCAGTTACTCCATCACGAGCTCCTATAATTCACCCCTCCACTTT. The encoded protein is CASSYSITSSYNSPLHF.

A few counts support this clonotype. The chain joins TRBV7-6 to TRBJ2-7, with D tentatively TRBD1 (5 bases). In germline, CDR1 is SGHVS, CDR2 FNYEAQ. The CDR3 runs 16 residues. Between the trimmed V and J ends, which lost 4 bases and 1 base, there was a span of 17 bases. The CDR3 DNA reads TGTGCCAGCAGCTCAGCGCCCTCATCAGGGTCCTACGAGCAGTACTTC. This translates into CASSSAPSSGSYEQYF. The full variable domain, rest sourced from reference TRBV7-6 and TRBJ2-7, is GAGVSQSPRYKVTKRGQDVALRCDPISGHVSLYWYRQALGQGPEFLTYFNYEAQQDKSGLPNDRFSAERPEGSISTLTIQRTEQRDSAMYRCASSSAPSSGSYEQYFGPGTRLTVT.

This clonotype showed up just a few times. V is TRBV9 and J is TRBJ2-1, with a tentative D call TRBD1 (5 bases). V shed 0 bases and J shed 6 bases, with 13 bases lying between them. There are 15 residues in the CDR3. Germline loops: CDR1 SGDLS, CDR2 YYNGEE. As DNA, the CDR3 is TGTGCCAGCAGCGTAGGCCAGGGTATCGCCAATGAGCAGTTCTTC. It codes for CASSVGQGIANEQFF.

The V call is TRBV10-3, the J call TRBJ2-7, with 8 bases aligning to TRBD1. Germline-derived CDR1 and CDR2 are ENHRY and SYGVKD. V gave up 2 bases and J gave up 6 bases; unmatched junction bases: 6. CDR3 length equals 14 residues. CDR3 DNA sequence: TGTGCCATCAGTGAGGGACAGGGAGTGGGCGAGCAGTACGTC. Amino acid sequence: CAISEGQGVGEQYV.

Only a few counts were recorded for this clonotype. The V gene is TRBV9, the J gene TRBJ1-6; D is ambiguous. The germline CDR1 and CDR2 sequences are SGDLS and YYNGEE. Trimming left V 3 bases short and J 5 bases short, with 6 bases between. The CDR3 is 13 residues long. The CDR3 nucleotides read TGTGCCAGCAGCGAGAGGGATAATTCACCCCTCCACTTT. Protein: CASSERDNSPLHF.

The table lists this clonotype with many counts. V and J are TRBV6-1 and TRBJ2-7; 7 nucleotides line up with TRBD1. After removal of 1 base from V and 0 bases from J, the junction contained 6 bases not matched to a gene. The CDR3 extends over 16 amino acids. The germline CDR1 and CDR2 sequences are MNHNS and SASEGT. The CDR3 nucleotides read TGTGCCAGCAGTGAAGAGGCAGGGGACAGCTCCTACGAGCAGTACTTC. Encoded protein: CASSEEAGDSSYEQYF.

The rearrangement uses TRBV7-3 and TRBJ2-5; D uncertain. The CDR3 runs to 14 residues. The germline CDR1 and CDR2 sequences are SGHTA and FQGTGA. V shed 7 bases and J shed 1 base, with 13 bases lying between them. DNA for the CDR3: TGTGCCAGCAAGCCAGGACCAATCCAAGAGACCCAGTACTTC. Amino acids: CASKPGPIQETQYF.

This clonotype is a singleton in its sample. V is TRBV7-2 and J is TRBJ1-1, with D unclear. Germline V lookup: CDR1 SGHTA, CDR2 FQGNSA. The length of the CDR3 is 12 residues. V was clipped by 5 bases and J by 8 bases, with 12 bases between them. The CDR3 DNA reads as TGTGCCAGCAGCCCCCGCCCCTCCGAAGCTTTCTTT. It codes for CASSPRPSEAFF.

This clonotype has more than one count but fewer than ten. In DNA, the CDR3 is TGTGCCAGCAGTGAGGAACAGGGAGGCTATGGCTACACCTTC. Amino acid sequence: CASSEEQGGYGYTF. The chain employs TRBV2 and TRBJ1-2, with D maybe TRBD1 (6 bases). V was cut by 3 bases and J by 4 bases, with 12 bases left in between. The CDR3 has 14 amino acids. Germline V gives CDR1 SNHLY, CDR2 FYNNEI. Full variable domain (outside the CDR3, taken from reference TRBV2 and TRBJ1-2): EPEVTQTPSHQVTQMGQEVILRCVPISNHLYFYWYRQILGQKVEFLVSFYNNEISEKSEIFDDQFSVERPDGSNFTLKIRSTKLEDSAMYFCASSEEQGGYGYTFGSGTRLTVV.

This clonotype was counted a few times. The chain is built from TRBV18 and TRBJ2-7, with a possible D match to TRBD2 (5 bases). Germline loops: CDR1 KGHSH, CDR2 LQKENI. V was shortened by 6 bases and J by 5 bases, with 20 bases between the two germline ends. CDR3 length: 15 amino acids. The CDR3 region is CASSPMPLADNEQYV. For the CDR3, the DNA is TGTGCCAGCTCCCCAATGCCCCTAGCAGACAACGAGCAGTACGTC.